Listed here are 32 T cell receptor beta chains from one sample, sequenced in a study of blood T cell repertoires in COVID-19. Here immunoSEQ multiplex PCR was the method, and the copy in TCRdb shows in-frame clones only, minus some. The table lists 150,000 to 200,000 clones, roughly 94% of them singletons. The sequenced sample consisted of peripheral blood. Receptors were obtained from a man younger than 45 with COVID-19, enrolled during active disease.

This chain uses TRBV7-9 with TRBJ1-3; D call uncertain. The germline V gene has CDR1 SEHNR and CDR2 FQNEAQ (reference sequence). This CDR3 region has 14 residues. V lost 4 bases and J lost 4, with 11 bases in between. The CDR3 here is CASSSPVWGNTIYF. CDR3 sequence (DNA): TGTGCCAGCAGCTCCCCGGTGTGGGGAAACACCATATATTTT.

The chain recombines TRBV29-1 with TRBJ2-7, with 10 bases identical to TRBD1. This CDR3 is built from 13 residues. V was clipped by 5 bases and J by 5 bases; unmatched bases: 6. Per germline, CDR1 SQVTM and CDR2 ANQGSEA. The CDR3 protein is CSVPRQGADEQYF. CDR3 bases: TGCAGCGTTCCACGACAGGGGGCCGACGAGCAGTACTTC.

The V and J genes are TRBV6-5 and TRBJ2-5; D perhaps matches TRBD1 (6 bases). CDR3 length: 14 residues. Germline CDR1 is MNHEY and CDR2 is SVGAGI. Trimming took off 6 bases at V and 1 base at J, with 12 bases between the two ends. The CDR3 region is CASRRQDLQETQYF. In DNA, the CDR3 is TGTGCCAGCAGGAGACAGGACCTCCAAGAGACCCAGTACTTC.

The genes are TRBV14 and TRBJ1-3; D unclear. Trimming removed 4 bases at V and 1 base at J, with 2 bases between. The CDR3 contains 12 residues. CDR1 SGHDN and CDR2 FVKESK come from the germline V gene. CDR3 sequence reads: CASSLSGNTIYF. The CDR3 DNA is TGTGCCAGCAGCCTATCTGGAAACACCATATATTTT.

This clone was seen a single time. This chain links TRBV6-6 with TRBJ2-7; a possible D gene is TRBD2 (6 bases). This CDR3 has 12 amino acids. Per germline, CDR1 MNHNY and CDR2 SVGAGI (reference sequence). V was pared by 6 bases and J by 4 bases, with 10 bases between. The CDR3 spells CASRTGDYEQYF. DNA of the CDR3: TGTGCCAGCAGGACGGGGGATTACGAGCAGTACTTC.

The genes are TRBV11-3 and TRBJ2-1; 13 positions match TRBD2. Trimming at V came to 5 bases and at J to 5 bases, leaving 6 bases not matched to a gene. CDR1 is SGHNT and CDR2 is YENEEA in the germline V gene. The CDR3 is 16 amino acids. DNA for the CDR3: TGTGCCAGCAGCCCGCCTACTAGCGGGGGGGACAATGAGCAGTTCTTC. Translating it yields CASSPPTSGGDNEQFF.

This clone appeared a single time. The chain carries TRBV14 and TRBJ1-6; 9 bases line up with TRBD1. This CDR3 is built from 15 residues. Trimming at V came to 0 bases and at J to 10 bases, leaving 4 bases not matched to a gene. Per germline, CDR1 SGHDN and CDR2 FVKESK. In DNA, the CDR3 is TGTGCCAGCAGCCAAGACAGGACAGGGGCCTCACCCCTCCACTTT. Amino acid sequence: CASSQDRTGASPLHF.

The chain recombines TRBV6-5 with TRBJ1-2; 7 nucleotides match TRBD1. The germline V gene has CDR1 MNHEY and CDR2 SVGAGI. J was trimmed by 7 bases and V by 0 bases; bases with no gene match: 11. The CDR3 loop spans 16 amino acids. The chain's CDR3 is CASSYSIPTGMGGYTF. The CDR3 DNA sequence: TGTGCCAGCAGTTACTCGATACCGACAGGGATGGGTGGCTACACCTTC.

This rearrangement joins TRBV5-1 to TRBJ1-1, with D hard to call. The V gene's germline CDR1 is SGHRS and CDR2 YFSETQ. V was clipped by 4 bases and J by 1 base, with 14 bases between them. The CDR3 sequence is 15 residues long. The CDR3 is CASSRDQSGNTEAFF. The CDR3 DNA reads as TGCGCCAGCAGCAGAGACCAGAGCGGGAACACTGAAGCTTTCTTT.

A remark on this clone: An end of the junction does not agree with germline; a read error may underlie this. The V gene is TRBV7-2, the J gene TRBJ2-7, with 11 bases fitting TRBD2. This CDR3 is 15 amino acids long. Germline V lookup: CDR1 SGHTA, CDR2 FQGNSA. In DNA form, the CDR3 reads TGTGCCAGCAGCCTAGCGGGGGGTTATTCCTACGAGCAGTACTTC. It encodes CASSLAGGYSYEQYF.

This clone was seen once. This rearrangement joins TRBV4-1 to TRBJ1-6; D is perhaps TRBD1 (5 bases). Germline lookup yields CDR1 MGHRA and CDR2 YSYEKL. Trimming cost V 4 bases and J 7 bases, with 11 bases left between them. This CDR3 has 14 amino acids. The CDR3 DNA sequence: TGCGCCAGCAGCCGCGACAGAAGGAATTCACCCCTCCACTTT. Translation gives CASSRDRRNSPLHF.

The gene calls are TRBV20-1 and TRBJ1-2; weak D call: TRBD1 (6 bases). CDR1 DFQATT and CDR2 SNEGSKA come from the germline V gene (reference sequence). This CDR3 is built from 16 residues. With 3 bases removed from V and 0 bases from J, the gap between germline ends came to 17 bases. This CDR3 is CSASRSGDTTNYGYTF. CDR3 DNA: TGCAGTGCTAGTAGGTCAGGGGATACAACTAACTATGGCTACACCTTC.

V and J are TRBV10-3 and TRBJ2-2, with D perhaps TRBD2 (5 bases). Germline CDR1 reads ENHRY; CDR2 reads SYGVKD. Trimming removed 4 bases from V and 4 bases from J, with 10 bases in between. CDR3 length: 14 residues. CDR3 sequence: CAISVAGTTGELFF. DNA for the CDR3: TGTGCCATCAGTGTTGCGGGTACCACCGGGGAGCTGTTTTTT.

The V call is TRBV6-5, the J call TRBJ1-2; 8 nucleotides match TRBD1. Germline trimming cut 3 bases from V and 7 bases from J; bases unmatched to any gene: 7. The germline V gene has CDR1 MNHEY and CDR2 SVGAGI. CDR3 length equals 14 residues. CDR3 protein: CASSYMDRDRGYTF. The CDR3 coding sequence is TGTGCCAGCAGTTATATGGACAGGGATCGTGGCTACACCTTC.

The V call is TRBV4-1, the J call TRBJ2-3, with D perhaps matching TRBD1 (6 bases). Trimming shortened V by 0 bases and J by 2 bases, and 15 bases separated the two germline ends. Looked up from germline, CDR1 is MGHRA and CDR2 is YSYEKL. This CDR3 comprises 17 residues. The CDR3: CASSQDRVRGFTDTQYF. The CDR3 bases are TGCGCCAGCAGCCAAGATCGAGTCAGGGGCTTCACAGATACGCAGTATTTT.

V gene TRBV3-1 (or the pseudogene TRBV3-2) combines with J gene TRBJ1-5, with unresolved D. V was pared by 1 base and J by 7 bases, with 5 bases between. The germline CDR1 and CDR2 sequences are LGHDT and YNNKEL (reference sequence). The CDR3 extends over 12 amino acids. Here the CDR3 DNA reads TGTGCCAGCAGCCAAGGTAGCCAGCCCCAGCATTTT. Residues: CASSQGSQPQHF.

The genes are TRBV6-2 or TRBV6-3 and TRBJ2-5; the match to TRBD2 covers 9 bases. The V gene end was trimmed by 2 bases and the J gene end by 5 bases; junction bases not matched to a gene: 6. Germline CDR1 is MNHEY and CDR2 is SVGEGT. There are 15 residues in the CDR3. Written as DNA, the CDR3 is TGTGCCAGCAGTTACCCGCGGGGGGGCGATGAGACCCAGTACTTC. Amino acid sequence: CASSYPRGGDETQYF.

The chain combines TRBV19 with TRBJ1-2; maybe TRBD1 (5 bases). With 6 bases removed from V and 2 bases from J, the gap between germline ends came to 13 bases. CDR3 length: 14 amino acids. CDR1 and CDR2 from the germline V gene are LNHDA and SQIVND (reference sequence). The CDR3 region is CASSRDSQNYGYTF. Written as DNA, the CDR3 is TGTGCCAGTAGCCGCGACAGCCAAAACTATGGCTACACCTTC.

This clone was detected once. This sequence joins TRBV19 and TRBJ1-4; 10 bases are shared with TRBD1. CDR1 LNHDA and CDR2 SQIVND come from the germline V gene (reference sequence). Trimming took 10 bases from V and 0 from J; bases not matched to a gene: 2. The CDR3 consists of 14 residues. This CDR3 is CATGQGATNEKLFF. The DNA of the CDR3 is TGTGCCACCGGACAGGGGGCAACTAATGAAAAACTGTTTTTT.

V gene TRBV5-6 combines with J gene TRBJ1-1, with 7 bases fitting TRBD1. CDR3 length: 14 amino acids. Germline values: CDR1 SGHDT, CDR2 YYEEEE. V was pared by 4 bases and J by 1 base, with 4 bases of the junction left unmatched. CDR3 DNA sequence: TGTGCCAGCAGCAGGGGACAGCCGAACACTGAAGCTTTCTTT. Translated, it gives CASSRGQPNTEAFF.

This clone was seen once. J is TRBJ2-1 and V is TRBV6-5; the D gene is possibly TRBD2 (5 bases). From germline, CDR1 is MNHEY and CDR2 SVGAGI. V lost 2 bases and J lost 4, with 12 bases in between. The CDR3 sequence is 15 residues long. CDR3 nucleotide sequence: TGTGCCAGCAGTTACCCCCCTGGAGGATACAATGAGCAGTTCTTC. Translating gives CASSYPPGGYNEQFF.

This rearrangement joins TRBV6-1 to TRBJ2-7, with TRBD2 matching 11 bases. Germline V CDR1 and CDR2: MNHNS, SASEGT. The V gene end was trimmed by 1 base and the J gene end by 7 bases; junction bases not matched to a gene: 3. The CDR3 consists of 14 residues. The CDR3 coding sequence is TGTGCCAGCAGTGAAGTAGCGGGGGGGGGTGAGCAGTACTTC. Protein sequence: CASSEVAGGGEQYF.

The chain carries TRBV7-6 and TRBJ1-3, with TRBD1 as a possible D gene (6 bases). The CDR3 runs 15 residues. Trimming pared 4 bases from V and 0 bases from J, leaving 10 bases between. Per the germline V gene, CDR1 is SGHVS and CDR2 is FNYEAQ. CDR3 loop: CASSSQGFSGNTIYF. The DNA of the CDR3 is TGTGCCAGCAGCTCGCAGGGGTTCTCTGGAAACACCATATATTTT.

This chain's CDR3 is CASSQQGGNTIYF. The CDR3 DNA is TGCGCCAGCAGTCAGCAAGGGGGCAACACCATATATTTT. The chain joins TRBV10-2 to TRBJ1-3, with 7 nucleotides matching TRBD1. This CDR3 comprises 13 residues. V was pared by 5 bases and J by 7 bases, with 5 bases of the junction left unmatched. In germline, CDR1 is WSHSY, CDR2 SAAADI.

This clone appeared once. This chain links TRBV11-2 with TRBJ1-2; TRBD1 is a possible D gene (5 bases). CDR1 is SGHAT, CDR2 FQNNGV, per germline. Trimming took off 5 bases at V and 0 bases at J, with 16 bases between the two ends. The CDR3 length is 16 residues. Here the CDR3 reads CASSLGRPLANYGYTF. CDR3 in DNA: TGTGCCAGCAGCCTGGGGCGCCCGTTAGCTAACTATGGCTACACCTTC.

The V and J genes are TRBV21-1 and TRBJ1-1. TRBV21-1 is an annotated pseudogene. The CDR3 runs 16 residues. DNA of the CDR3: TGTGCCAGCAGCAAACCCCCACTGTCCATTGGCACTGAAGCTTTCTTT. Its translation: CASSKPPLSIGTEAFF.

The chain combines TRBV5-1 with TRBJ2-1, with D maybe TRBD1 (6 bases). The germline V gene encodes CDR1 SGHRS and CDR2 YFSETQ. Trimming took off 4 bases at V and 7 bases at J, with 12 bases between the two ends. This CDR3 region has 13 residues. The CDR3 DNA sequence: TGCGCCAGCAGCCCCCCAGGGGCGAATGAGCAGTTCTTC. As protein: CASSPPGANEQFF. The full variable domain, with the rest looked up from reference TRBV5-1 and TRBJ2-1, is KAGVTQTPRYLIKTRGQQVTLSCSPISGHRSVSWYQQTPGQGLQFLFEYFSETQRNKGNFPGRFSGRQFSNSRSEMNVSTLELGDSALYLCASSPPGANEQFFGPGTRLTVL.

The chain carries TRBV4-2 and TRBJ1-6; the D is unclear. Per the germline V gene, CDR1 is LGHNA and CDR2 is YNFKEQ. The CDR3 consists of 15 residues. Trimming took off 1 base at V and 5 bases at J, with 9 bases between the two ends. For the CDR3, the DNA is TGTGCCAGCAGCCAAGGTACACAAGATAATTCACCCCTCCACTTT. Translating gives CASSQGTQDNSPLHF.

This clone appeared a single time. This chain links TRBV12-3 or TRBV12-4 with TRBJ1-1; the match to TRBD1 covers 7 bases. The CDR3 totals 13 residues. J lost 5 bases, V lost 2 bases, and 2 bases had no gene match. CDR3 protein: CASSLSRGTEAFF. CDR3 nucleotide sequence: TGTGCCAGCAGTTTATCCAGGGGGACTGAAGCTTTCTTT.

This clone was detected once. The chain joins TRBV9 to TRBJ2-7; TRBD1 matches 9 bases. This CDR3 region has 15 residues. V was pared by 0 bases and J by 6 bases, with 7 bases of the junction left unmatched. CDR1 is SGDLS and CDR2 is YYNGEE in the germline V gene. CDR3 coding DNA: TGTGCCAGCAGCGTAGAGGGACAGGGTGTCCGCGAGCAGTACTTC. As protein: CASSVEGQGVREQYF.

CDR3 nucleotide sequence: TGCGCCAGCAGCTTGCGGGCTAGCGGGGGGATAAACAATGAGCAGTTCTTC. Translating gives CASSLRASGGINNEQFF. V gene TRBV5-1 combines with J gene TRBJ2-1, with 11 bases that match TRBD2. CDR1 and CDR2 (germline): SGHRS, YFSETQ. The ends lost 1 base at V and 5 bases at J; junction bases unmatched: 8. The CDR3 runs 17 residues.

The gene calls are TRBV6-5 and TRBJ1-1, with D uncertain. Looked up from germline, CDR1 is MNHEY and CDR2 is SVGAGI. Deletions cut 2 bases from V and 4 bases from J, with 17 bases between. This CDR3 contains 16 residues. The CDR3 coding sequence is TGTGCCAGCAGTTACGTCCCGCCGCCTTCGGGCACTGAAGCTTTCTTT. Translating gives CASSYVPPPSGTEAFF.